The present TCR beta chain was sequenced within a study of OX40 agonist ivuxolimab in advanced cancers. Study overall: Every 2 weeks, patients got intravenous ivuxolimab at one of six dose levels (0.01-10 mg/kg). Partial responses were observed in three patients, of whom one had hepatocellular carcinoma and two had cutaneous melanoma. Study findings and constraints: Low levels of normalized T-cell clonal expansion also appeared in some nonresponders. On average, CD8+ T cells showed a greater number of expanded clones than CD4+.

A remark on this clone: Its antigen remains unidentified.

Profiled with immunoSEQ multiplex PCR; TCRdb holds only in-frame clones, not every one. Among 69,000 or so clones listed, roughly four fifths were seen once. The CDR3 runs 16 residues. The V end was cut by 3 bases, the J end by 0 bases, with 12 bases between. Germline V gene lookup returns CDR1 LNHNV and CDR2 YYDKDF (reference sequence). The rearrangement uses TRBV15 and TRBJ1-5; no firm D call. The starting material was CD4+ or CD8+ T cells sorted from blood, obtained in a trial of the OX40 agonist ivuxolimab. The clonotype comes from an adult with an advanced solid tumor such as melanoma, head and neck, liver or kidney cancer. The CDR3 DNA reads as TGTGCCACCAGCAGCCTCCCAGCCAATAGCAATCAGCCCCAGCATTTT. Its protein product is CATSSLPANSNQPQHF.